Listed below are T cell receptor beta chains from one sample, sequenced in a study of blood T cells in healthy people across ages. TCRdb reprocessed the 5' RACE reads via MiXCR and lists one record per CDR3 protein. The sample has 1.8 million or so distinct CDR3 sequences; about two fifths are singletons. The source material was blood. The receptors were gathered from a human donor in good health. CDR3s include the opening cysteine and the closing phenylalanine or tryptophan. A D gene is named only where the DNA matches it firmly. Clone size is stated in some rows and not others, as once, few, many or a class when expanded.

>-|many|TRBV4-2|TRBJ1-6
CASSQEQEAYSPLHF
TGTGCCAGCAGCCAAGAACAGGAAGCCTATTCACCCCTCCACTTT
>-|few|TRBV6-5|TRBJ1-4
CATKRRGGDEKLFF
TGTGCCACCAAAAGGAGGGGTGGGGATGAAAAACTGTTTTTT
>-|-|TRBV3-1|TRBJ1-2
CASSYGTIGYTF
TGTGCCAGCAGCTACGGGACGATTGGCTACACCTTC
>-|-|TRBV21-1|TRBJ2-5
CASLQGQETQYF
TGTGCCAGCTTACAGGGGCAAGAGACCCAGTACTTC
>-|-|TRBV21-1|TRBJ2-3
CASSKYNRDHTDTQYF
TGTGCCAGCAGCAAGTATAACAGGGATCACACAGATACGCAGTATTTT
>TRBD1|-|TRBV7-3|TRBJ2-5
CASSATGALTYEQYF
TGTGCCAGCAGCGCAACAGGGGCCTTAACGTATGAGCAGTACTTC
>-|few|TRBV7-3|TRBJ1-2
CASSLPPTLNIYGYTF
TGTGCCAGCAGCTTACCGCCTACCCTGAACATCTATGGCTACACCTTC
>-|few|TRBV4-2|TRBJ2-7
CASSLNPSPGLEQYF
TGTGCCAGCAGCCTGAACCCCAGTCCCGGGTTGGAGCAGTACTTC
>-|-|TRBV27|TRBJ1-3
CASSRLGLNSGNTIYF
TGTGCCAGCAGCCGCCTGGGACTGAACTCTGGAAACACCATATATTTT
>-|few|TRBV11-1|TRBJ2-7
CASSSTLRVLGEQYF
TGTGCCAGCAGCTCTACATTAAGGGTATTGGGCGAGCAGTACTTC
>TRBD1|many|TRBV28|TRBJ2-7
CASSLVGTGEQYF
TGTGCCAGCAGTTTGGTGGGGACAGGCGAGCAGTACTTC
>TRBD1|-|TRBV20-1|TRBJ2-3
CSARSPDRDADTQYF
TGCAGTGCTAGGTCACCGGACAGGGATGCAGATACGCAGTATTTT
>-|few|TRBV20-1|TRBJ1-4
CSVPSGGEKLFF
TGCAGTGTTCCGAGTGGTGGGGAAAAACTGTTTTTT
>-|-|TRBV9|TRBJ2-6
CASSPRASGANVLTF
TGTGCCAGCAGCCCTCGGGCCTCTGGGGCCAACGTCCTGACTTTC
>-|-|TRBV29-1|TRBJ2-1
CSAVQAVSYNEQFF
TGCAGCGCTGTACAGGCTGTCTCCTACAATGAGCAGTTCTTC
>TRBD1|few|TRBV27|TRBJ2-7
CASRQGPEYYEQYF
TGTGCCAGCAGACAGGGGCCGGAGTACTACGAGCAGTACTTC
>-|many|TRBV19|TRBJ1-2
CASSTQTVPYGYTF
TGTGCCAGTAGCACCCAGACGGTTCCCTATGGCTACACCTTC
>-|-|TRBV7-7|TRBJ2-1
CASSDTRRGKGEQFF
TGTGCCAGCAGCGATACGCGACGGGGGAAAGGTGAGCAGTTCTTC
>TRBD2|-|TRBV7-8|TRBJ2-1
CASSLGGGISQFF
TGTGCCAGCAGCCTGGGCGGGGGAATATCACAGTTCTTC
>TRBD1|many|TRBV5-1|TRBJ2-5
CASSLAGTGGETQYF
TGCGCCAGCAGCTTGGCCGGGACAGGGGGGGAGACCCAGTACTTC
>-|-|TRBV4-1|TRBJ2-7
CASSWSGDQNKQYF
TGCGCCAGCAGCTGGTCGGGGGATCAGAACAAGCAGTACTTC
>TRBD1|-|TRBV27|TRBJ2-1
CASSLHPTGYSYNEQFF
TGTGCCAGCAGTTTACATCCGACAGGGTACTCCTACAATGAGCAGTTCTTC
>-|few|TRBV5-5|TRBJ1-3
CASSLSGTGNTIYF
TGTGCCAGCAGCTTGTCCGGGACTGGAAACACCATATATTTT
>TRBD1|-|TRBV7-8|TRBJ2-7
CASSSRGDRGGEQYF
TGTGCCAGCAGCTCCCGTGGGGACAGGGGAGGCGAGCAGTACTTC
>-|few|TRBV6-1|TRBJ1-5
CASSVEPSRRQPQHF
TGTGCCAGCAGTGTTGAGCCTTCTAGGCGACAGCCCCAGCATTTT
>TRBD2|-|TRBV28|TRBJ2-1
CASRTAFIAGSDEQFF
TGTGCCAGCAGGACAGCATTTATAGCGGGGTCCGATGAGCAGTTCTTC
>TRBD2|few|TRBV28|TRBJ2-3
CASSSPIWGGADTQYF
TGTGCCAGCAGTTCCCCAATCTGGGGGGGGGCAGATACGCAGTATTTT
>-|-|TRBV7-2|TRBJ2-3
CASLFGGATDTQYF
TGTGCCAGCCTCTTTGGAGGGGCCACAGATACGCAGTATTTT
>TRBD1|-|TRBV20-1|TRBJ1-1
CSARDAQGLSEAFF
TGCAGTGCTAGAGACGCACAGGGGTTGTCTGAAGCTTTCTTT
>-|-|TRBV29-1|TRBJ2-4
CSVGRLDNIQYF
TGCAGCGTTGGCAGGTTGGACAACATTCAGTACTTC